This T cell receptor (beta chain) came from a study of early T cells in non-severe SARS-CoV-2 infection listed by TCRdb under 2021. Study-wide context: TCR sequencing used bulk RNA from unsorted whole blood, so alpha and beta chains could not be paired. General study outcomes and caveats: Matching against VDJdb was skewed toward anti-spike CD8 responses, likely underestimated virus-specific expansions, and missed private and CD4 specificities.

V is pared back by 1 base and J by 7 bases, with 8 bases lying between the germline termini. The CDR3 has 13 amino acids, counting the end cysteine and phenylalanine. The retained sequence is limited to the CDR3, 39 bases, with the frame set at the first base. This was a case-control study nested in a cohort of healthcare workers in London, UK, who had nasopharyngeal swab PCR tests and blood samples taken every week. Healthcare workers were enrolled in the week of the UK lockdown, from 23 to 31 March 2020, and were followed every week for up to 16 weeks. Regarding this clonotype: Its recognized antigen is unknown. No quality values exist for individual bases; no much larger clone is one base distant.

Library construction relied on 5' RACE. TCRdb lists the instrument as NextSeq 500. To correct for sequencing error and PCR bias, the TCR library protocol tagged individual cDNA molecules with unique molecular identifiers. Both TCR alpha and beta chains were sequenced, and tight co-correlation was observed between alpha and beta sequence abundances in each sample. As for the authors' bioinformatics: Decombinator V4 was used to annotate TCR sequences for V gene, J gene and CDR3. Expanded TCRs were defined as changing significantly between any two time points under a Poisson model with p below 0.0001. TCR abundances were normalised to the total number of TCRs sequenced per sample and expressed as counts per million. MAIT TCRs were defined by TRAV1-2 paired with TRAJ12, TRAJ20 or TRAJ33, and iNKT TCRs by TRAV10 paired with TRAJ18. VDJdb, accessed 1 November 2021, was searched for CMV, EBV and SARS-CoV-2 annotated TCRs, excluding TCRs annotated for multiple antigens. The public reads were reprocessed in TCRdb via fastp at Q25 and MiXCR, keeping in-frame beta chains. Records with the same CDR3 protein are collapsed into one entry carrying the most frequent genes and DNA. V and J calls and clone size were set by TCRdb, not the authors. Across this sample there are 80,000 to 100,000 distinct CDR3 sequences, with 11% to 15% seen only once. The ten largest clones capture around 6.4% of the sample.

This TCR was sampled from an adult who was a healthcare worker with PCR-confirmed SARS-CoV-2 infection or an uninfected control (not recorded which). Recombination joined TRBV12-3 or TRBV12-4 with TRBJ1-5, with TRBD1 as a weak D call on 5 bases. Source material: whole blood. The base sequence is TGTGCCAGCAGTTTAGGGGGGTGGCAGCCCCAGCATTTT. This sequence encodes CASSLGGWQPQHF.